The sample holds a few counts of the clone carrying this T cell receptor beta chain. The antigen is unknown. This specimen comes from a study of post-analysis software for immune sequencing data. Built from TCR beta cDNA, the libraries had unique molecular identifiers in them. TCRdb re-derived calls from the PCR reads in MiXCR, one entry per CDR3 protein. The sample holds approximately 400,000 distinct CDR3 sequences, less than 35% seen once. The V gene's germline CDR1 is SGHTA and CDR2 FQGNSA. The CDR3 runs to 15 residues. Trimming took 5 bases from V and 4 from J, leaving 18 bases between them. Study findings and constraints: Several TRBV segments occurring more often in patients than controls included TRBV5-6, TRBV5-1 and TRBV20-1.

The chain links TRBV7-2 to TRBJ2-7; maybe TRBD2 (6 bases). The source material was blood. This TCR came from a girl between 5 and 17 years old with multiple sclerosis. CDR3 nucleotide sequence: TGTGCCAGCAGCAGGGATAGGGCAGGGAGGTACGAGCAGTACTTC. This codes for CASSRDRAGRYEQYF.